Each of the 18 T cell receptor beta chains below was sequenced from the same sample in a study of blood T cells in healthy people across ages. The second PCR ran about 7 to 12 cycles with a sample-barcoded 5' primer and J-beta primers. TCRdb used MiXCR to reprocess the 5' RACE reads, holding one entry per CDR3 protein. The sample has 550,000 to 750,000 distinct CDR3 sequences, 21% seen once. What was sequenced was blood. The receptors originated from a man between 65 and 85 years old in good health.

This clonotype was counted once. The rearrangement uses TRBV20-1 and TRBJ2-1; 15 positions match TRBD2. V dropped 0 bases and J dropped 1; count of bases not matched to a gene: 7. This CDR3 is built from 19 residues. Germline CDR1 and CDR2: DFQATT and SNEGSKA (reference sequence). This CDR3 is CSARDRTSGRAGSYNEQFF. The CDR3 nucleotides are TGCAGTGCTAGAGACCGGACTAGCGGGAGGGCCGGATCCTACAATGAGCAGTTCTTC.

V usage is TRBV6-5 and J usage is TRBJ1-1; the D is unclear. Trimming shortened V by 4 bases and J by 1 base, and 16 bases separated the two germline ends. This CDR3 has 16 amino acids. Looked up from germline, CDR1 is MNHEY and CDR2 is SVGAGI. The CDR3 DNA reads TGTGCCAGCAGTTCAGGACTACCTAGTGGGAACACTGAAGCTTTCTTT. Protein product: CASSSGLPSGNTEAFF.

V gene TRBV7-2 combines with J gene TRBJ2-3, with 11 nucleotides matching TRBD1. Germline CDR1 SGHTA, CDR2 FQGNSA. CDR3 length equals 17 residues. V shed 1 base and J 6 bases; nucleotides not matched to a gene: 9. CDR3 DNA sequence: TGTGCCAGCAGCTTAGAAGCAGGACAGGGGGCGTCGGATACGCAGTATTTT. As protein: CASSLEAGQGASDTQYF.

In its sample, this clonotype was seen a few times. The chain recombines TRBV5-1 with TRBJ2-3; 13 nucleotides align to TRBD2. The CDR3 loop spans 17 amino acids. J gave up 3 bases and V 4 bases, and 8 bases lay outside the gene matches. Germline V lookup: CDR1 SGHRS, CDR2 YFSETQ. The CDR3 spells CASSLGLAGEGTDTQYF. DNA of the CDR3: TGCGCCAGCAGCCTCGGACTAGCGGGAGAGGGGACAGATACGCAGTATTTT. Using reference TRBV5-1 and TRBJ2-3 for the parts outside the CDR3, the full variable domain is KAGVTQTPRYLIKTRGQQVTLSCSPISGHRSVSWYQQTPGQGLQFLFEYFSETQRNKGNFPGRFSGRQFSNSRSEMNVSTLELGDSALYLCASSLGLAGEGTDTQYFGPGTRLTVL.

The chain couples TRBV29-1 to TRBJ1-1, with TRBD1 matching over 8 bases. CDR3 length: 14 amino acids. V was pared by 7 bases and J by 11 bases, with 18 bases of the junction left unmatched. Germline V gives CDR1 SQVTM, CDR2 ANQGSEA. The CDR3 region has the DNA TGCAGCGGAGGGACAGGACAATCCCCCAAAATCGCTTTCTTT. Translating gives CSGGTGQSPKIAFF.

As concerns this clonotype: At one of its ends the junction is not consistent with the germline gene, which may arise from a read error. The chain carries TRBV12-3 or TRBV12-4 and TRBJ2-3; tentative D call: TRBD1 (6 bases). The CDR3 loop spans 13 amino acids. Here the CDR3 DNA reads TGTGCCAGCAGGAAACAGGGCACAGATACGCTGTATTTT. Its protein product is CASRKQGTDTLYF.

This rearrangement joins TRBV25-1 to TRBJ1-2; the match to TRBD1 covers 10 bases. The CDR3 sequence is 14 residues long. Germline V gene sequence: CDR1 MGHDK, CDR2 SYGVNS. The J segment lost 5 bases and the V segment lost 2 bases, leaving 2 bases of the junction unmatched. The CDR3 region is CASSEGDRGYGYTF. The DNA for the CDR3 is TGTGCCAGCAGTGAAGGGGACAGGGGTTATGGCTACACCTTC.

The chain combines TRBV7-2 with TRBJ1-2, with a tentative D call TRBD1 (5 bases). The CDR3 is 14 residues long. In germline, CDR1 is SGHTA, CDR2 FQGNSA. Between the trimmed V and J ends, which lost 1 base and 5 bases, there was a span of 11 bases. The CDR3 DNA follows: TGTGCCAGCAGCTTAGAAGGGGCCCCATATGGCTACACCTTC. Translation gives CASSLEGAPYGYTF. Looking up the rest from reference TRBV7-2 and TRBJ1-2 gives the full variable domain: GAGVSQSPSNKVTEKGKDVELRCDPISGHTALYWYRQSLGQGLEFLIYFQGNSAPDKSGLPSDRFSAERTGGSVSTLTIQRTQQEDSAVYLCASSLEGAPYGYTFGSGTRLTVV.

This clonotype was observed a few times. The chain combines TRBV20-1 with TRBJ2-3; a weak D match, TRBD2 (5 bases). CDR3 length: 13 amino acids. The germline gives CDR1 DFQATT, CDR2 SNEGSKA (reference sequence). Trimming pared 2 bases from V and 6 bases from J, leaving 12 bases between. DNA for the CDR3: TGCAGTGCTAGACTAGCCGATTTCGATACGCAGTATTTT. Protein product: CSARLADFDTQYF.

In its sample, this clonotype was seen once. The rearrangement uses TRBV28 and TRBJ2-6; 8 positions agree with TRBD1. CDR3 length: 16 residues. Trimming removed 7 bases from V and 4 bases from J; junction bases left unmatched: 9. The V gene's germline CDR1 is MDHEN and CDR2 SYDVKM. The CDR3 loop is CASTPDRVYGANVLTF. The CDR3 DNA reads as TGTGCCAGCACCCCGGACAGGGTGTACGGGGCCAACGTCCTGACTTTC.

Only a few counts were recorded for this clonotype. The rearrangement joins TRBV6-6 to TRBJ2-5; weak D call: TRBD2 (5 bases). This CDR3 comprises 14 residues. Germline CDR1 reads MNHNY; CDR2 reads SVGAGI (reference sequence). V was shortened by 3 bases and J by 4 bases, with 12 bases between the two germline ends. The CDR3 DNA sequence: TGTGCCAGCAGTTATCGACTACCCCCAGAGACCCAGTACTTC. Translating it yields CASSYRLPPETQYF.

This clonotype was detected a few times. V and J are TRBV27 and TRBJ2-5; TRBD2 aligns across 12 bases. The CDR3 loop spans 15 amino acids. V lost 4 bases, J lost 5 bases, and 5 bases stayed unmatched. Germline V CDR1 and CDR2: MNHEY, SMNVEV (reference sequence). CDR3 in amino acids: CASSSRLAGEETQYF. The CDR3 DNA is TGTGCCAGCAGTTCAAGACTAGCGGGAGAGGAGACCCAGTACTTC.

This clonotype was observed many times. The chain couples TRBV4-1 to TRBJ2-7, with 8 bases lining up with TRBD1. J gave up 3 bases and V 5 bases, and 12 bases lay outside the gene matches. CDR1 and CDR2 from the germline V gene are MGHRA and YSYEKL. The CDR3 is made up of 16 amino acids. In DNA form, the CDR3 reads TGCGCCAGCAGCTCGCTTCGTGGGACAGGTGACTACGAGCAGTACTTC. It is translated as CASSSLRGTGDYEQYF.

This clonotype has just a few counts. The rearrangement joins TRBV7-2 to TRBJ1-5; tentative D call: TRBD1 (6 bases). Germline lookup yields CDR1 SGHTA and CDR2 FQGNSA. The CDR3 is made up of 17 amino acids. V lost 1 base and J lost 0, with 13 bases in between. CDR3 DNA: TGTGCCAGCAGCTTAGGTACAGGGACCTATAGCAATCAGCCCCAGCATTTT. Protein product: CASSLGTGTYSNQPQHF. Full variable domain (outside the CDR3, taken from reference TRBV7-2 and TRBJ1-5): GAGVSQSPSNKVTEKGKDVELRCDPISGHTALYWYRQSLGQGLEFLIYFQGNSAPDKSGLPSDRFSAERTGGSVSTLTIQRTQQEDSAVYLCASSLGTGTYSNQPQHFGDGTRLSIL.

This clonotype was counted ten times or more. V and J are TRBV6-6 and TRBJ1-1, with 10 bases fitting TRBD1. Germline loops: CDR1 MNHNY, CDR2 SVGAGI (reference sequence). V was clipped by 5 bases and J by 5 bases; unmatched bases: 8. There are 15 residues in the CDR3. The CDR3 nucleotides are TGTGCCAGCAGTACCCGACAGGGGGCGCGTACTGAAGCTTTCTTT. Translating gives CASSTRQGARTEAFF.

This clonotype was seen only a few times. This chain links TRBV6-5 with TRBJ2-3; 13 nucleotides match TRBD2. Germline V lookup: CDR1 MNHEY, CDR2 SVGAGI. The CDR3 length is 14 residues. V trimming: 6 bases; J trimming: 5 bases; junction bases outside the gene matches: 2. DNA of the CDR3: TGTGCCAGCAGGCGACTAGCGGGAGGAGATACGCAGTATTTT. Protein: CASRRLAGGDTQYF.

The rearrangement uses TRBV2 and TRBJ2-3; the D is unclear. The length of the CDR3 is 13 residues. Germline values: CDR1 SNHLY, CDR2 FYNNEI. The ends were cut back, 8 bases at V and 1 base at J, with 10 bases in the middle. Written as DNA, the CDR3 is TGTGCCAGCGGCAGAGAACGCACAGATACGCAGTATTTT. Amino acid sequence: CASGRERTDTQYF.

This clonotype was counted a few times. The genes are TRBV5-1 and TRBJ2-5; TRBD1 matches 7 bases. The CDR3 is made up of 15 amino acids. The ends lost 3 bases at V and 4 bases at J; junction bases unmatched: 9. The germline V gene encodes CDR1 SGHRS and CDR2 YFSETQ. The CDR3 nucleotides are TGCGCCAGCAGCTATAACGGACAGGCTGGAGAGACCCAGTACTTC. This sequence encodes CASSYNGQAGETQYF.